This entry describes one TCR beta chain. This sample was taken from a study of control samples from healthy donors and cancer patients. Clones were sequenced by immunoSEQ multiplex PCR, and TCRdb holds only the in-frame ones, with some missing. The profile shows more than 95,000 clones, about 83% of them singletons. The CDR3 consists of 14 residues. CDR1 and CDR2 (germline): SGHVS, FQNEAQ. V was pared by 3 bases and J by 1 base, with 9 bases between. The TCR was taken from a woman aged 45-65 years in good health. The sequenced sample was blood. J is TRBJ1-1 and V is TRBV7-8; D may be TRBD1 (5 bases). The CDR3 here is CASSFGTANTEAFF. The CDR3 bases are TGTGCCAGCAGCTTCGGGACGGCGAACACTGAAGCTTTCTTT.